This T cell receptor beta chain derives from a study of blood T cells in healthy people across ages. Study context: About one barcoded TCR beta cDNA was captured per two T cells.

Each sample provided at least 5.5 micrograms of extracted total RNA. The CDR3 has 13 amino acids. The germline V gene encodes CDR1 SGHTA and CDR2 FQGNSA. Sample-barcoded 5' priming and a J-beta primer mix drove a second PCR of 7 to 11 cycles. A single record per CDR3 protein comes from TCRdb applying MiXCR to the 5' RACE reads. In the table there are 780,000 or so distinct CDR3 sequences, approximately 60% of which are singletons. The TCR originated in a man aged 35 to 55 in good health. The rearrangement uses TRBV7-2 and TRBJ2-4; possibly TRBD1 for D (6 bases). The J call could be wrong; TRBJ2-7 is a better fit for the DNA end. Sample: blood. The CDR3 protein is CASSAWTDGEQYF. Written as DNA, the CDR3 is TGTGCCAGCAGCGCCTGGACAGATGGCGAGCAGTACTTC.